This note documents a single T cell receptor (beta chain) sequence. Trimming stripped 3 bases from V and 4 bases from J, with 10 bases between. The CDR3 totals 14 residues. Germline V CDR1 and CDR2: KGHSH, LQKENI. These data are taken from a study of blood T cell repertoires in COVID-19. In the 2 weeks before study entry, exposed participants met a COVID-19 case, which was PCR-confirmed or clinician-diagnosed. Authors' processing steps: Reference gene primer amplification gave nucleated cell count estimates. Using immunoSEQ multiplex PCR, the repertoire was profiled, and TCRdb retains in-frame clones only, with some absent. That table gives V, J and clone size, and the DNA gave D and trimming. The table lists fewer than 250,000 clones, under 90% of them singletons.

This clonotype was sampled from a woman aged 35 to 49 who had been exposed to COVID-19. The chain links TRBV18 to TRBJ1-5; D gene ambiguous. The sequencing input was PBMCs or T cells enriched from blood (not recorded which). CDR3 amino acids: CASSPSGLNQPQHF. The CDR3 region has the DNA TGTGCCAGCTCACCCTCAGGTTTAAATCAGCCCCAGCATTTT.